Detailed here is one T cell receptor (beta chain). Its specificity is unknown. CDR1 is LNHDA and CDR2 is SQIVND in the germline V gene (reference sequence). With 8 bases clipped from V and 9 bases from J, the junction kept 8 bases outside the gene matches. CDR3 length equals 14 residues. PCR or immunohistochemistry showed mismatch repair deficiency in every enrolled patient. Sequencing used immunoSEQ multiplex PCR; TCRdb keeps in-frame clones, though not all of them. The table has some 110,000 clones, 70% to 80% seen once; the top ten hold around 4.7%. This specimen comes from a study of PD-1 blockade in mismatch repair-deficient tumors. Whole-study context: Patients had 11 to 13 mismatch repair-deficient cancer types and were previously treated and progressing. Findings of the study overall: After pembrolizumab, tumor-resident clones rose rapidly, then generally contracted before radiologic responses.

The sample in question was peripheral blood, obtained 60 weeks after starting pembrolizumab. This chain connects TRBV19 to TRBJ2-4; TRBD2 aligns across 12 bases. The clonotype was recovered from an adult with mismatch repair-deficient cancer. CDR3 bases: TGTGCCAGTCACGGACTAGCGGGGACAAGCATTCAGTACTTC. Its translation is CASHGLAGTSIQYF.